This is a list of T cell receptor beta chains from one sample in a study of blood T cell repertoires in COVID-19. Sequenced by immunoSEQ multiplex PCR; TCRdb stores in-frame clones only, minus some. The table includes 200,000 or so clones, about 85% detected once. Material for sequencing was peripheral blood. The source is a man aged 50-60 years who had recovered from COVID-19. Each CDR3 is given with its conserved first and last residue. The size entry is marked missing in some rows and otherwise reads once, few, many or a size class.

CDR3aa: CASSPPRGPRLF
abundance: -
v_gene: TRBV27

CDR3aa: CASTPRDWGYGYTF
abundance: -
v_gene: TRBV9

CDR3aa: CASSQDRQGYHEQFF
abundance: -
v_gene: TRBV4-1

CDR3aa: CASSLGGVTSGANVLTF
abundance: few
v_gene: TRBV28

CDR3aa: CAWSPPPVQYF
abundance: few
v_gene: TRBV30

CDR3aa: CASSLGVAGGHEQYF
abundance: -
v_gene: TRBV5-1

CDR3aa: CASSRQAGDMNTEAFF
abundance: -
v_gene: TRBV6-4

CDR3aa: CASSLFANEKLFF
abundance: few
v_gene: TRBV11-2

CDR3aa: CASSSPHRESGNTIYF
abundance: -
v_gene: TRBV28

CDR3aa: CASSYSSFDYNSPLHF
abundance: -
v_gene: TRBV6-5

CDR3aa: CASSQKGGARTEAFF
abundance: -
v_gene: TRBV28

CDR3aa: CASSLRRQGSSGANVLTF
abundance: -
v_gene: TRBV5-1

CDR3aa: CASRIGTASYEQYF
abundance: -
v_gene: TRBV28

CDR3aa: CASSIRGGQPQHF
abundance: -
v_gene: TRBV19

CDR3aa: CASSSGPSTDTQYF
abundance: -
v_gene: TRBV5-1

CDR3aa: CSLTNRTIYQDTQYF
abundance: -
v_gene: TRBV29-1

CDR3aa: CASRRQGFSYEQYF
abundance: -
v_gene: TRBV2